Following are 9 T cell receptor beta chains from one sample sequenced in a study of OX40 agonist ivuxolimab in advanced cancers. The table came from immunoSEQ multiplex PCR; TCRdb's copy has only in-frame clones and leaves some out. This table has tens of thousands of clones, 83% appearing once. Sequences were derived from CD4+ or CD8+ T cells sorted from blood, sampled in a trial of the OX40 agonist ivuxolimab. The origin of the receptors is an adult with an advanced solid tumor such as melanoma, head and neck, liver or kidney cancer.

The V and J genes are TRBV6-5 and TRBJ2-7; 8 positions agree with TRBD1. CDR1 is MNHEY and CDR2 is SVGAGI in the germline V gene. The V and J ends lost 8 bases and 4 bases, in that order; junction bases with no gene match: 7. The CDR3 runs 13 residues. Here the CDR3 reads CASQGTGNYEQYF. For the CDR3, the DNA is TGTGCCAGCCAGGGGACAGGCAATTACGAGCAGTACTTC.

V usage is TRBV5-8 and J usage is TRBJ1-4; D is unclear. CDR1 is SGHTS and CDR2 is YDEGEE in the germline V gene. This CDR3 has 16 residues. V lost 0 bases and J lost 0, with 9 bases in between. The CDR3: CASSLGRLTTNEKLFF. The CDR3 region has the DNA TGTGCCAGCAGCTTGGGGCGCCTGACAACTAATGAAAAACTGTTTTTT.

The chain links TRBV28 to TRBJ1-5; TRBD1 is a possible D gene (6 bases). In germline, CDR1 is MDHEN, CDR2 SYDVKM. The CDR3 loop spans 12 amino acids. V was shortened by 2 bases and J by 8 bases, with 7 bases between the two germline ends. The CDR3 spells CASSLRGEPQHF. The DNA for the CDR3 is TGTGCCAGCAGTTTAAGGGGGGAGCCCCAGCATTTT.

J is TRBJ2-1 and V is TRBV12-5; 12 bases fit TRBD1. V was pared by 5 bases and J by 8 bases, with 7 bases of the junction left unmatched. CDR3 length: 15 residues. Looked up from germline, CDR1 is LGHNT and CDR2 is FRNRAP. The CDR3 here is CASGPGTGGIYEQFF. In DNA form, the CDR3 reads TGTGCTAGTGGTCCCGGGACAGGGGGCATCTATGAGCAGTTCTTC.

The chain links TRBV6-5 to TRBJ1-2, with a possible D match to TRBD1 (6 bases). Germline V gives CDR1 MNHEY, CDR2 SVGAGI. The CDR3 totals 15 residues. Trimming stripped 0 bases from V and 8 bases from J, with 16 bases between. In DNA, the CDR3 is TGTGCCAGCAGTTACTCGAGGGCAGGGGAGGGCGGCTACACCTTC. The encoded protein is CASSYSRAGEGGYTF.

J is TRBJ1-3 and V is TRBV5-8; tentatively, D is TRBD1 (6 bases). There are 15 residues in the CDR3. Trimming cost V 0 bases and J 4 bases, with 11 bases left between them. Germline V gene data show CDR1 as SGHTS and CDR2 as YDEGEE. CDR3 sequence: CASSLAGGRGNTIYF. The CDR3 DNA sequence: TGTGCCAGCAGCTTGGCCGGGGGGCGAGGAAACACCATATATTTT.

This clone was recorded a few times. This rearrangement joins TRBV19 to TRBJ1-1; a weak D match, TRBD1 (5 bases). The CDR3 spans 15 residues. Trimming pared 3 bases from V and 1 base from J, leaving 12 bases between. Germline assignment: CDR1 LNHDA and CDR2 SQIVND (reference sequence). Here the CDR3 DNA reads TGTGCCAGTAGTATCGCGGGGGACCGGAACACTGAAGCTTTCTTT. It translates to CASSIAGDRNTEAFF.

The gene calls are TRBV4-2 and TRBJ1-5, with TRBD1 identical over 8 bases. Germline trimming cut 4 bases from V and 3 bases from J; bases unmatched to any gene: 8. There are 16 residues in the CDR3. CDR1 and CDR2 (germline): LGHNA, YNFKEQ. CDR3 sequence reads: CASSPQRTGSNQPQHF. As DNA, the CDR3 is TGTGCCAGCAGCCCCCAAAGGACAGGGTCCAATCAGCCCCAGCATTTT.

This clone has a handful of counts. CDR3 in DNA: TGTGCCAGTAGTATAGATCGCCTGACGGACCATCAGCCCCAGCATTTT. This codes for CASSIDRLTDHQPQHF. The chain uses TRBV19 and TRBJ1-5; D not certain. The CDR3 runs 16 residues. Trimming cost V 0 bases and J 5 bases, with 14 bases left between them. Germline-derived CDR1 and CDR2 are LNHDA and SQIVND (reference sequence).